This is a list of T cell receptor beta chains from one sample in a study of CD8+ T cells in alopecia areata. TCRdb keeps only in-frame clones here, not all; method: immunoSEQ multiplex PCR. In the table there are 200,000 or so clones, just over 55% of which are singletons. Sequencing was performed on CD8+ T cells sorted from blood. These receptors originate from a human donor in good health. Both conserved end residues are part of each CDR3. The D gene is left open where the match is weak. A row's size may be missing; if present it is once, few, many or a size class.

DNA,CDR3,V,J,D,size
TGCAGCGTTGTGTCCCAAGGGGGCGGCGGGAACTATGGCTACACCTTC,CSVVSQGGGGNYGYTF,TRBV29-1,TRBJ1-2,TRBD1,.
TGTGCCAGCAGCACAGTGGTCTCGGGGGCAGGAGCCCAAGAGACCCAGTACTTC,CASSTVVSGAGAQETQYF,TRBV7-9,TRBJ2-5,.,.
TGTGCCAGCAGCGTAGGAACAGCCGTAACCGAGACCCAGTACTTC,CASSVGTAVTETQYF,TRBV9,TRBJ2-5,.,once
TGTGCCAGCAGTGACTCGACTGGCGGGGGGGCGGCAGATACGCAGTATTTT,CASSDSTGGGAADTQYF,TRBV6-4,TRBJ2-3,TRBD2,many
TGTGCCAGCAGCTTAGAGGCGTTCCAGCCCCAGCATTTT,CASSLEAFQPQHF,TRBV11-2,TRBJ1-5,.,few
TGTGCCAGCAGTACCTTAGCGGGGGTCAATTACGAGCAGTACTTC,CASSTLAGVNYEQYF,TRBV27,TRBJ2-7,TRBD2,few
TGTGCCAGCAGCTCTAGCGGGGCTGAGCAGTTCTTC,CASSSSGAEQFF,TRBV25-1,TRBJ2-1,TRBD2,.
TGTGCCAGCAGTGGCGCCAGGGAGGTGAACACTGAAGCTTTCTTT,CASSGAREVNTEAFF,TRBV2,TRBJ1-1,.,few
TGTGCCAGTAGCTGGGCAGTAAACACTGAAGCTTTCTTT,CASSWAVNTEAFF,TRBV19,TRBJ1-1,.,.
TGTGCAAGTCGCTTAGATTCCGGGACAGGGGGATCGTACGAGCAGTACTTC,CASRLDSGTGGSYEQYF,TRBV12-2,TRBJ2-7,.,.
TGTGCCAGCAGTCATTACCGGGACAGGGTTGACGGCTACACCTTC,CASSHYRDRVDGYTF,TRBV5-6,TRBJ1-2,TRBD1,.
TGTGCCAGCAGTGCGGGTCAAAACTCTGGAAACACCATATATTTT,CASSAGQNSGNTIYF,TRBV2,TRBJ1-3,.,few
TGTGCCAGCGGCTACAGTGGGAATCAGCCCCAGCATTTT,CASGYSGNQPQHF,TRBV27,TRBJ1-5,.,few
TGTGCCAGCAGCGACAGGGGATCTAGCTATGGCTACACCTTC,CASSDRGSSYGYTF,TRBV6-1,TRBJ1-2,TRBD1,.
TGCGCCAGCAGGGACGTCGTTAATGAAAAACTGTTTTTT,CASRDVVNEKLFF,TRBV4-1,TRBJ1-4,.,few
TGTGCCAGCAGCTTTGGTCCGAGGAACACTGAAGCTTTCTTT,CASSFGPRNTEAFF,TRBV7-9,TRBJ1-1,.,many
TGTGCCACCACCGAGGGAATAGGGGCCAACGTCCTGACTTTC,CATTEGIGANVLTF,TRBV7-9,TRBJ2-6,.,many
TGCGCCAGCAGTCACCGATACGGGTATACGCAGTATTTT,CASSHRYGYTQYF,TRBV23-1,TRBJ2-3,.,.
TGTGCCAGCAGCCAAGAGGGGGGGACCGGGGCCAACGTCCTGACTTTC,CASSQEGGTGANVLTF,TRBV4-2,TRBJ2-6,TRBD2,.
TGTGCCAGCCCCGGCGGCAGGGGGCGTCGCAATCAGCCCCAGCATTTT,CASPGGRGRRNQPQHF,TRBV27,TRBJ1-5,TRBD1,.
TGTGCCAGCAGCCCCCCCCAAAGCGGGGGGGCCCTTGGAGAGACCCAGTACTTC,CASSPPQSGGALGETQYF,TRBV13,TRBJ2-5,TRBD2,.
TGTGCCAGCAGCGCCGGGACAGCTAACTATGGCTACACCTTC,CASSAGTANYGYTF,TRBV7-3,TRBJ1-2,TRBD1,few
TGTGCCAGCAGTGAGCCTAACGCGGCTGAGGCTTTCTTT,CASSEPNAAEAFF,TRBV25-1,TRBJ1-1,.,once
TGCGCCAGCAGCTTGGATGTTAGCGGGGATTACAATGAGCAGTTCTTC,CASSLDVSGDYNEQFF,TRBV5-1,TRBJ2-1,TRBD2,.
TGTGCCAGCACTGTTCCCGGGGGGGCCCACAATGAGCAGTTCTTC,CASTVPGGAHNEQFF,TRBV27,TRBJ2-1,TRBD2,few
TGTGCCTGGAACCCCGGGACAAAGAGCGAGCAGTACTTC,CAWNPGTKSEQYF,TRBV30,TRBJ2-7,.,.
TGCAGCGTTGTATTCCCAACTAACATTCAGTACTTC,CSVVFPTNIQYF,TRBV29-1,TRBJ2-4,.,few
TGTGCCAGCACGCCTTTGGGTGGGTACACAGATACGCAGTATTTT,CASTPLGGYTDTQYF,TRBV7-2,TRBJ2-3,.,.
TGTGCCATCAGTGAGAACAGGGCTGAGGAGCAGTACTTC,CAISENRAEEQYF,TRBV10-3,TRBJ2-7,.,few
TGTGCCAGCAGCTTGCAAGGAGGGAACACTGAAGCTTTCTTT,CASSLQGGNTEAFF,TRBV5-6,TRBJ1-1,.,few
TGTGCCAGCAGTTATGATTTGGGGGCAGGGGCCAACGTCCTGACTTTC,CASSYDLGAGANVLTF,TRBV6-5,TRBJ2-6,.,once
TGCGCCAGCAGCTTGGGGGACAGAACCTACGAGCAGTACTTC,CASSLGDRTYEQYF,TRBV5-1,TRBJ2-7,TRBD1,few
TGTGCCAGCAGACGGACAGGGGCTAAGAACACTGAAGCTTTCTTT,CASRRTGAKNTEAFF,TRBV28,TRBJ1-1,TRBD1,once
TGTGCCAGCAGCCCGAGGGACAGGGCCTACGAGCAGTACTTC,CASSPRDRAYEQYF,TRBV7-9,TRBJ2-7,TRBD1,.
TGTGCCAGCTCACCCCTAATCGGAGAGGGGACTGAAGCTTTCTTT,CASSPLIGEGTEAFF,TRBV18,TRBJ1-1,.,.
TGTGCCAGCAGCGGGACAGGGGCGAACTATGGCTACACCTTC,CASSGTGANYGYTF,TRBV2,TRBJ1-2,TRBD1,once
TGTGCCAGCAGTCAAACAGGGGGCACTAATGAAAAACTGTTTTTT,CASSQTGGTNEKLFF,TRBV7-9,TRBJ1-4,TRBD1,few